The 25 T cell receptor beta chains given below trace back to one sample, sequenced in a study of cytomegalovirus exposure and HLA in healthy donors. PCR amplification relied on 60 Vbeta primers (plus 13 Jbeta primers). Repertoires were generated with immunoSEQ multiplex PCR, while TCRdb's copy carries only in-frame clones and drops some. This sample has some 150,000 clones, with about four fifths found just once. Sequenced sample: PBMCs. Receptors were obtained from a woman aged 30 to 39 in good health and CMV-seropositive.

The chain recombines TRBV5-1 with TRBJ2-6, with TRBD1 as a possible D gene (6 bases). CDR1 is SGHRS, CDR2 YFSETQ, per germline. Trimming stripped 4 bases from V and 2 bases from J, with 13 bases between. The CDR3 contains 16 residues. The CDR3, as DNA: TGCGCCAGCAGCCTTGAAGACAGGCCTGGGGCCAACGTCCTGACTTTC. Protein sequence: CASSLEDRPGANVLTF.

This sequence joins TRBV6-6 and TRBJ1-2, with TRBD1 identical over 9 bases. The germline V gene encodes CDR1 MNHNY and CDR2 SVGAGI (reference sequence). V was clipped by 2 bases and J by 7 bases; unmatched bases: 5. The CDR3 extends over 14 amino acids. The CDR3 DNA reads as TGTGCCAGCAGTTACACCCTACAGGGGGCTGGCTACACCTTC. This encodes CASSYTLQGAGYTF.

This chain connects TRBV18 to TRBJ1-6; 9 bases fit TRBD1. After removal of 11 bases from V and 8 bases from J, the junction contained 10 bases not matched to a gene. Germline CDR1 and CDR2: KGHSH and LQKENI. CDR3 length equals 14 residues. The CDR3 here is CAGSTGGRDSPLHF. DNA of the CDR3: TGTGCCGGATCGACAGGGGGGAGAGATTCACCCCTCCACTTT.

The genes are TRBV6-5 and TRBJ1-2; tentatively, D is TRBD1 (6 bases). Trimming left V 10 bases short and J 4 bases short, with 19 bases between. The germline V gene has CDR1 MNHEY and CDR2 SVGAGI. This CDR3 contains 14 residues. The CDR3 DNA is TGTGCCACCCGTAAAGGACAGCAAAGCTATGGCTACACCTTC. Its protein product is CATRKGQQSYGYTF.

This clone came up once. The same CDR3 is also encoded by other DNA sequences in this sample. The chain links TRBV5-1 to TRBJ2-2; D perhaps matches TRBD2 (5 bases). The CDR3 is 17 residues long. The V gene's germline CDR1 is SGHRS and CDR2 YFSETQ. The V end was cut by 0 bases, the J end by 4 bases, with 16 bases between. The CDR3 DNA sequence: TGCGCCAGCAGCTTGGGGACGTCACGGGGTTTCACCGGGGAGCTGTTTTTT. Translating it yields CASSLGTSRGFTGELFF.

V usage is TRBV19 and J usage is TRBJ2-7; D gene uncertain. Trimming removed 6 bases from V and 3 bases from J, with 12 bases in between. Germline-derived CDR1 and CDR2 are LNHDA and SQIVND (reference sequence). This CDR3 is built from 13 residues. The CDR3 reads CASSPTDFYEQYF. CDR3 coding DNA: TGTGCCAGTAGCCCCACAGATTTCTACGAGCAGTACTTC.

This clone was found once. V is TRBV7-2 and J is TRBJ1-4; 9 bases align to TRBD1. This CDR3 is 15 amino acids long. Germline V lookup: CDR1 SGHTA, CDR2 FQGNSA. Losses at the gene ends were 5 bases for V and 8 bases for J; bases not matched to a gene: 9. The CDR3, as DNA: TGTGCCAGCAGCCGATCGGGGACAGGGAACGAAAAACTGTTTTTT. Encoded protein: CASSRSGTGNEKLFF. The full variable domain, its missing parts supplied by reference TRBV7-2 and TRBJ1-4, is GAGVSQSPSNKVTEKGKDVELRCDPISGHTALYWYRQSLGQGLEFLIYFQGNSAPDKSGLPSDRFSAERTGGSVSTLTIQRTQQEDSAVYLCASSRSGTGNEKLFFGSGTQLSVL.

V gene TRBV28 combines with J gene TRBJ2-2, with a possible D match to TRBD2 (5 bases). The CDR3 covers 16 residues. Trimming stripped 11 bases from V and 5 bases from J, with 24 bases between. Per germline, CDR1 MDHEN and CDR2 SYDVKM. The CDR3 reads CASEGRTVVRTGELFF. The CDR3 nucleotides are TGTGCCTCCGAGGGTAGGACTGTGGTGAGGACCGGGGAGCTGTTTTTT.

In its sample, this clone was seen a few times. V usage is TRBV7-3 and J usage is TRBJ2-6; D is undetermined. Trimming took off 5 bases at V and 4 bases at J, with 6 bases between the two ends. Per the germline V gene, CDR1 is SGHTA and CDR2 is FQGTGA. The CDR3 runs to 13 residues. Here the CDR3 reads CASSPPGANVLTF. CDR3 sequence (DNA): TGTGCCAGCAGCCCCCCGGGGGCCAACGTCCTGACTTTC.

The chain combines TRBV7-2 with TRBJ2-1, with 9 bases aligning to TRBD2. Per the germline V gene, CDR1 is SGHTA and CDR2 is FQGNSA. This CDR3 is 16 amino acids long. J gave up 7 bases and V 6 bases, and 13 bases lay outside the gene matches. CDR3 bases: TGTGCCAGCAGACAAGCAGCTCTAGCGGGGAGAAATGAGCAGTTCTTC. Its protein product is CASRQAALAGRNEQFF.

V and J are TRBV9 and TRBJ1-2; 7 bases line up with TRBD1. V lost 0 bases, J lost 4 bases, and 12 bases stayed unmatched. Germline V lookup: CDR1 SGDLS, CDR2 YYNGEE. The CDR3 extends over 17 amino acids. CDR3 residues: CASSVGVGTGVGYGYTF. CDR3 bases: TGTGCCAGCAGCGTAGGGGTTGGAACAGGGGTCGGCTATGGCTACACCTTC.

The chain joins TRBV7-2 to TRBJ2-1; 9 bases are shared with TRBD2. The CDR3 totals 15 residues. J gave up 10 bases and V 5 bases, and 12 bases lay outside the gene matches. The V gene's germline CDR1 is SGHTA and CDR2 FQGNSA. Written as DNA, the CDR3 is TGTGCCAGCAGCCGGACTGGCGGGGGGGCCGGGGAGCAGTTCTTC. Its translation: CASSRTGGGAGEQFF.

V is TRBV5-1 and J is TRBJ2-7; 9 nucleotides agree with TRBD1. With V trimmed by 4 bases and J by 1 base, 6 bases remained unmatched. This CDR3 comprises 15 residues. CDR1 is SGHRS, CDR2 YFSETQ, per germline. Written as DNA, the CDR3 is TGCGCCAGCAGCCCTAGGACAGGGGTGTCCTACGAGCAGTACTTC. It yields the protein CASSPRTGVSYEQYF.

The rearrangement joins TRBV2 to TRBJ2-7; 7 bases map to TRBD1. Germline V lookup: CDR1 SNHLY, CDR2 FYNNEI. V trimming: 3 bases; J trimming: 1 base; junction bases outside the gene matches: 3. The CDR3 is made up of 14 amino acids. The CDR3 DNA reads TGTGCCAGCAGTGATCAGGGGGAATCCTACGAGCAGTACTTC. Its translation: CASSDQGESYEQYF.

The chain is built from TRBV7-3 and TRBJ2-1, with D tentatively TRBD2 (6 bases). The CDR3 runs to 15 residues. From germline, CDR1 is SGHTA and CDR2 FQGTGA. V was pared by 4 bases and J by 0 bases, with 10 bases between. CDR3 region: CASSSPGSSYNEQFF. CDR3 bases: TGTGCCAGCAGCTCCCCCGGGAGCTCCTACAATGAGCAGTTCTTC.

CDR3 sequence reads: CASSIQTGDQPQHF. Written as DNA, the CDR3 is TGTGCCAGCAGTATCCAGACAGGGGATCAGCCCCAGCATTTT. J is TRBJ1-5 and V is TRBV27; TRBD1 agrees at 8 bases. Germline V gene sequence: CDR1 MNHEY, CDR2 SMNVEV (reference sequence). V gave up 5 bases and J gave up 5 bases; unmatched junction bases: 5. CDR3 length: 14 amino acids.

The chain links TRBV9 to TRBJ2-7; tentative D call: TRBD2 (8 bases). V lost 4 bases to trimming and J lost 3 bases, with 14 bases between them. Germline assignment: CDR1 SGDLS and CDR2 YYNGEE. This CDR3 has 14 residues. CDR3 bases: TGTGCCAGCAGCCGTAGCGGGGACAGCTACGAGCAGTACTTC. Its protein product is CASSRSGDSYEQYF.

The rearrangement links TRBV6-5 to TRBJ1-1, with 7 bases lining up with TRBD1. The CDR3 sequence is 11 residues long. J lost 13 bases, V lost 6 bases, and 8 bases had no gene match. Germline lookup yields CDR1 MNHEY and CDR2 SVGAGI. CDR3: CASSDRVRHFF. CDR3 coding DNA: TGTGCCAGCAGCGACAGGGTAAGGCATTTCTTT.

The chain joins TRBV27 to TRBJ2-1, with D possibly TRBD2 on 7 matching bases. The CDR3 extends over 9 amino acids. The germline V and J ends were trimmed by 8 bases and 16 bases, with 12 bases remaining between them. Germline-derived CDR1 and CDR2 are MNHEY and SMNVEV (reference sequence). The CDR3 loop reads CASGGGGFF. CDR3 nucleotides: TGTGCCAGCGGGGGGGGCGGATTCTTC.

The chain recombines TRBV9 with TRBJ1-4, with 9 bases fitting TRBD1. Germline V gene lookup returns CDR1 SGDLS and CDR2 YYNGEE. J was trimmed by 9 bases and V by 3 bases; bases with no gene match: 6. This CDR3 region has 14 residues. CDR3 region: CASSALGTGQKLFF. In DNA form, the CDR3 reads TGTGCCAGCAGCGCCCTAGGGACAGGGCAAAAACTGTTTTTT.

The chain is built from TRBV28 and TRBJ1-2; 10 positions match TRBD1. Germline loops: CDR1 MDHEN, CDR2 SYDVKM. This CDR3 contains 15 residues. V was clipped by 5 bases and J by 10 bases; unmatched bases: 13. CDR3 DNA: TGTGCCAGCAGTCCCTACCTGACAGGGGGCGAGTCCTACACCTTC. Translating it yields CASSPYLTGGESYTF.

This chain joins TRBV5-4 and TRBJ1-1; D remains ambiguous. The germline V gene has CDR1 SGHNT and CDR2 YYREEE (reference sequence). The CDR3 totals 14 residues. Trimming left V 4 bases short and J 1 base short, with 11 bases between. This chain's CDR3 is CASSGRRGNTEAFF. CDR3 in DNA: TGTGCCAGCAGCGGTCGCCGGGGGAACACTGAAGCTTTCTTT.

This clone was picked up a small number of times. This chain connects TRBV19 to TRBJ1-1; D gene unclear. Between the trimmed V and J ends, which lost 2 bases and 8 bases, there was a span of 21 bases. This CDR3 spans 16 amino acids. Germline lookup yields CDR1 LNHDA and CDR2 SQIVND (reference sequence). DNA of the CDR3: TGTGCCAGTAGTATATCGAGGCCCCCACGCCCCATGGAAGCTTTCTTT. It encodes CASSISRPPRPMEAFF.

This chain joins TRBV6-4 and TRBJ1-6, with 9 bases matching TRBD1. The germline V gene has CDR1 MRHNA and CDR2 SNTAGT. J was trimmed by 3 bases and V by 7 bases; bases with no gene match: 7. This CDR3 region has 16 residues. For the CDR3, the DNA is TGTGCCAGCAACCGGACAGGGGCCTTCTATAATTCACCCCTCCACTTT. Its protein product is CASNRTGAFYNSPLHF.

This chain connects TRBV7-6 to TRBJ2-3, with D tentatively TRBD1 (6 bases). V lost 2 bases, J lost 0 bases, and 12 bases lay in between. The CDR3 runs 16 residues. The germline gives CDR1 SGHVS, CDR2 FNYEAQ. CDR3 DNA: TGTGCCAGCAGCTTACAGGGGACCACTAGCACAGATACGCAGTATTTT. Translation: CASSLQGTTSTDTQYF.